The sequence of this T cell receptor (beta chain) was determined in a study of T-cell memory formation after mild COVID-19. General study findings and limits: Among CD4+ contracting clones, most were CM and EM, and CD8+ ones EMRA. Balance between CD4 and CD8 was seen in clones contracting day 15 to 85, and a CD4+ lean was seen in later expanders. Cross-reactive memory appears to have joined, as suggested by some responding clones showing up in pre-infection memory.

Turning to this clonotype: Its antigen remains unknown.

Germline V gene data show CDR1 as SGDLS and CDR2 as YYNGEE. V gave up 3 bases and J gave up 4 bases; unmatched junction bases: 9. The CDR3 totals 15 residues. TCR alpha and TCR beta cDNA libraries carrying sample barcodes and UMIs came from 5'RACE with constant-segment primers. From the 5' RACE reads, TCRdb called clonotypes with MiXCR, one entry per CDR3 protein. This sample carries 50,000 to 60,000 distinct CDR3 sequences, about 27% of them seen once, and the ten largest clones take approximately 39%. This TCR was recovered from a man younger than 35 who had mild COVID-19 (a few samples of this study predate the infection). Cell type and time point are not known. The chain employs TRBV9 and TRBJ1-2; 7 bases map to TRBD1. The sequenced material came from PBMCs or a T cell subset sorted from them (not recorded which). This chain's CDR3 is CASSDNRDRPYGYTF. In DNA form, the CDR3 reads TGTGCCAGCAGCGACAACCGGGACAGACCCTATGGCTACACCTTC. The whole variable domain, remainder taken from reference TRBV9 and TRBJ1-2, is DSGVTQTPKHLITATGQRVTLRCSPRSGDLSVYWYQQSLDQGLQFLIQYYNGEERAKGNILERFSAQQFPDLHSELNLSSLELGDSALYFCASSDNRDRPYGYTFGSGTRLTVV.